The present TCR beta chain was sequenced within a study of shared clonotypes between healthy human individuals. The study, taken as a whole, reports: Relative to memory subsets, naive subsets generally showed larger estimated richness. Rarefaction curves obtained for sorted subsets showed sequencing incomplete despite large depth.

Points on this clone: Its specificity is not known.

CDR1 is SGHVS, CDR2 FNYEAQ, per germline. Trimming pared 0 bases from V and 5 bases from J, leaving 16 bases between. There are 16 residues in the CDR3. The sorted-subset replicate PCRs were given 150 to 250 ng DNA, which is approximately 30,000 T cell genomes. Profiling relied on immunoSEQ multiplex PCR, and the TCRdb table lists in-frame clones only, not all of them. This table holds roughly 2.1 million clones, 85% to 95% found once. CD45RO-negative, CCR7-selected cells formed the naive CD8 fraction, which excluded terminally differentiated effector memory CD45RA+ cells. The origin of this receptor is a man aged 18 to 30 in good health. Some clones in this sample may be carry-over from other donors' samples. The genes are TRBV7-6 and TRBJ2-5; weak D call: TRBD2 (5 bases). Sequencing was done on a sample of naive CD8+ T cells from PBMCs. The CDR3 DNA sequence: TGTGCCAGCAGCTTAGCGCCGGGGTCAGCTTGGGAGACCCAGTACTTC. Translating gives CASSLAPGSAWETQYF.